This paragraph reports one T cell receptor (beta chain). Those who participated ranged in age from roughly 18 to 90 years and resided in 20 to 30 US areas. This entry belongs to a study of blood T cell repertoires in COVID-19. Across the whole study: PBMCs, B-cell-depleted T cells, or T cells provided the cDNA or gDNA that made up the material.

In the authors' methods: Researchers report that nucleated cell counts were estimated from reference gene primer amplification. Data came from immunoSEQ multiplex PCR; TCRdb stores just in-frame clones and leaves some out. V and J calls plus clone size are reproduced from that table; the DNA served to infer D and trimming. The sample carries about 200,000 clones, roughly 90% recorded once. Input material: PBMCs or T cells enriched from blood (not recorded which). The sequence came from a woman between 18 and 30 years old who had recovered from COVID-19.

The CDR3 DNA sequence: TGTGCCAGCAGCGTAGGGGACATAGGCAATCAGCCCCAGCATTTT. Protein sequence: CASSVGDIGNQPQHF. The chain uses TRBV9 and TRBJ1-5; weak D call: TRBD1 (6 bases). The germline V gene has CDR1 SGDLS and CDR2 YYNGEE. Trimming removed 0 bases at V and 2 bases at J, with 9 bases between. The CDR3 contains 15 residues.